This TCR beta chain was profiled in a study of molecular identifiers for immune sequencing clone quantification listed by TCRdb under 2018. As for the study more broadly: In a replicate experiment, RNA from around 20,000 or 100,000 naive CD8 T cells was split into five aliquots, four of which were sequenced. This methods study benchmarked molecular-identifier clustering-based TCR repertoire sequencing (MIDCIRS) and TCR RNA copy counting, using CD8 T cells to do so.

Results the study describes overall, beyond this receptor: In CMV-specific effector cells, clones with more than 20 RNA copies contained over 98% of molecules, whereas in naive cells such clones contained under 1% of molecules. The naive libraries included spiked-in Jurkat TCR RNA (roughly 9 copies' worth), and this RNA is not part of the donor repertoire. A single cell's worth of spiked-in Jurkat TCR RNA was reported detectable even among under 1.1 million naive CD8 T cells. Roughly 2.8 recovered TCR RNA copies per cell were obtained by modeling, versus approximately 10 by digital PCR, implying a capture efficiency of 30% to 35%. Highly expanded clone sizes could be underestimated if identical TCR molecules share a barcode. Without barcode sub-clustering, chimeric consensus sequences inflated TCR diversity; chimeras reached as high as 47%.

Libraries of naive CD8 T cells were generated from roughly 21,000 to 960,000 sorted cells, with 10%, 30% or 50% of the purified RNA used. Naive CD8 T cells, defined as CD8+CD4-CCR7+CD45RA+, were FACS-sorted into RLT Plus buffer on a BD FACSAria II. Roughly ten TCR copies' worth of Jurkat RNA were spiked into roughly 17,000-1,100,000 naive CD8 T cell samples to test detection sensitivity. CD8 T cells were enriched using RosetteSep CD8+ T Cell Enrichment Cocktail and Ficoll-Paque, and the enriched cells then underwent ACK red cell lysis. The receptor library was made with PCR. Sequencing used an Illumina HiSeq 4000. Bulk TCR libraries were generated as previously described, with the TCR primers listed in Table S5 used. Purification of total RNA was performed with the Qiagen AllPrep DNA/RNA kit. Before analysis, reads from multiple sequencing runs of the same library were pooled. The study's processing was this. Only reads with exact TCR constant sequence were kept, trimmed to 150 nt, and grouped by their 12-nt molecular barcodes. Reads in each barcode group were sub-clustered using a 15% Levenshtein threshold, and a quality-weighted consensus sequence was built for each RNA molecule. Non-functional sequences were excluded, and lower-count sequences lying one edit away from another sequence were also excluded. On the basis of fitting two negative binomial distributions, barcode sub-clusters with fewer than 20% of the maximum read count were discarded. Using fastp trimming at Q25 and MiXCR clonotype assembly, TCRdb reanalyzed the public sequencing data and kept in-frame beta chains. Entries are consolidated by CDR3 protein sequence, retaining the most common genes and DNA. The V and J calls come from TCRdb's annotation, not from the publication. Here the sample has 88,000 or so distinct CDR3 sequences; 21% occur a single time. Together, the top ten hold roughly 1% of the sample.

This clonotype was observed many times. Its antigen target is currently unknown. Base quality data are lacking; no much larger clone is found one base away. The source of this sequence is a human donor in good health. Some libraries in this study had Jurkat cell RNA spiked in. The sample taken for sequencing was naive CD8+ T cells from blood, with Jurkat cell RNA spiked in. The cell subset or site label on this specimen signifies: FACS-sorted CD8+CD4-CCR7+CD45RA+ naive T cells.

In nucleotides, the sequence is TGTGCCAGCAGTCCGGGACAGGGGGTATCCTCTGGGGCCAACGTCCTGACTTTC. Translated, this gives CASSPGQGVSSGANVLTF. The V and J genes are TRBV12-3 or TRBV12-4 and TRBJ2-6; 11 junctional bases match TRBD1. The germline V end is reduced by 5 bases and the J end by 0 bases; junction bases left unmatched: 6. There are 18 amino acids in the CDR3, from cysteine to phenylalanine inclusive. Only the CDR3 portion is preserved as DNA: 54 bases, with reading frame beginning at the first base.